This TCR beta chain was sequenced for a study of cytomegalovirus exposure and HLA in healthy donors. The CDR3 runs 13 residues. Germline CDR1 SNHLY, CDR2 FYNNEI. Deletions cut 4 bases from V and 6 bases from J, with 11 bases between. Points on this clone: Its antigen is undetermined.

Researchers ran the PCR with 60 Vbeta and 13 Jbeta primers. Profiled with immunoSEQ multiplex PCR; TCRdb holds only in-frame clones, not every one. The table shows roughly 49,000 clones, with around 85% occurring only once. General study findings and limits: CMV serostatus was the sole immune exposure information available. Among TCR beta chains of equal frequency, HLA-associated ones were more clonally expanded in a later analysis.

The sequencing input was PBMCs. The gene calls are TRBV2 and TRBJ2-3, with D unresolved. The clonotype originates from a boy aged 5-17 years in good health and CMV-seropositive. The CDR3 DNA reads as TGTGCCAGCAGTGGCGGCTACGATGATACGCAGTATTTT. Translation gives CASSGGYDDTQYF.